There are a few counts of the clone carrying this T cell receptor beta chain. Its specificity is not known. This sample is drawn from a study of beta chain features in type 1 diabetes. General study findings and limits: Insertions at VDJ junctions were less frequent in type 1 diabetes patients. These patients also deleted more nucleotides at the same junctions. Small HLA sub-analyses could not settle whether HLA shapes TCRB rearrangement. Moderate yet significant TCRB CDR3 shortening was seen in Type 1 diabetes patients in all four CD4+ subsets.

Via CD45RO/CCR7/CD25/CD127/CD95/CD27, cells of the CD4+ naive, central memory, regulatory and stem cell-like memory subsets were sorted. The junction had 9 bases not matched to a gene; V was cut back by 9 bases and J by 2 bases. This CDR3 contains 14 residues. CDR1 and CDR2 from the germline V gene are LNHNV and YYDKDF (reference sequence). Expressed TCRB transcripts were sequenced because the entire RNA isolate underwent reverse transcription. Sequenced by immunoSEQ multiplex PCR; TCRdb stores in-frame clones only, minus some. The table records roughly 300,000 clones, more than 13% of them present only once.

This sequence was found in a man aged 30 to 45 with type 1 diabetes. The chain links TRBV15 to TRBJ1-2; TRBD1 agrees at 7 bases. Sequences were obtained from naive CD4+ T cells from blood. The CDR3 is CATSRDRQNYGYTF. In DNA, the CDR3 is TGTGCCACTTCCCGGGACAGACAAAACTATGGCTACACCTTC.